These 25 T cell receptor beta chains were all obtained from the same sample, sequenced in a study of neoadjuvant anti-PD-1 for oral cavity cancer. Assay: immunoSEQ multiplex PCR; the TCRdb copy retains only in-frame clones and omits some. The sample has under 20,000 clones, about 66% seen once. The source material was PBMCs, sampled before nivolumab (anti-PD-1) treatment. These receptors all come from a person aged 40 to 85 with oral cavity squamous cell carcinoma.

The sample holds a few counts of this clone. The V gene is TRBV5-3, the J gene TRBJ1-1, with a possible D match to TRBD1 (6 bases). TRBV5-3 is an ORF for which the function is uncertain. The CDR3 runs to 12 residues. V lost 4 bases and J lost 4, with 8 bases in between. CDR3 loop: CARSGRGTEAFF. CDR3 nucleotide sequence: TGTGCCAGAAGCGGCAGGGGCACTGAAGCTTTCTTT.

This clone occurred a few times. V usage is TRBV5-1 and J usage is TRBJ1-4; D is possibly TRBD1 (5 bases). CDR3 length: 15 residues. CDR1 is SGHRS, CDR2 YFSETQ, per germline. V lost 0 bases and J lost 7, with 13 bases in between. The CDR3 coding sequence is TGCGCCAGCAGCTTGGAAGGGACGCTAGCTGAAAAACTGTTTTTT. Translated, it gives CASSLEGTLAEKLFF.

V and J are TRBV2 and TRBJ1-3, with D tentatively TRBD1 (5 bases). From germline, CDR1 is SNHLY and CDR2 FYNNEI. Trimming removed 4 bases from V and 0 bases from J, with 10 bases in between. There are 15 residues in the CDR3. DNA of the CDR3: TGTGCCAGCAGTGGACAGAGTTACTCTGGAAACACCATATATTTT. Translation gives CASSGQSYSGNTIYF.

This clone occurred a few times. V gene TRBV11-2 combines with J gene TRBJ1-1, with 10 bases aligning to TRBD1. Germline V gene sequence: CDR1 SGHAT, CDR2 FQNNGV. The CDR3 contains 14 residues. Unmatched junction bases numbered 7, after V lost 5 bases and J lost 7 bases. CDR3: CASSTGTGVIEAFF. The CDR3 DNA follows: TGTGCCAGCAGCACAGGGACAGGGGTTATTGAAGCTTTCTTT.

The CDR3 nucleotides read TGCGCCAGCAGCCAAGGAGGGGTGGTAGGGGGTGCCTACGAGCAGTACTTC. As protein: CASSQGGVVGGAYEQYF. The chain uses TRBV4-1 and TRBJ2-7; a weak D match, TRBD1 (6 bases). CDR3 length: 17 residues. Trimming stripped 1 base from V and 2 bases from J, with 18 bases between. Germline assignment: CDR1 MGHRA and CDR2 YSYEKL.

This rearrangement joins TRBV5-6 to TRBJ2-6; either TRBD1 or TRBD2 may fit D (5 bases each). CDR1 is SGHDT, CDR2 YYEEEE, per germline. The CDR3 is 17 residues long. Trimming took off 3 bases at V and 5 bases at J, with 18 bases between the two ends. The DNA of the CDR3 is TGTGCCAGCAGCTCCGGGACGTCCCTGGATTGGGCCAACGTCCTGACTTTC. It translates to CASSSGTSLDWANVLTF.

In its sample, this clone was seen a few times. The chain has TRBV14 and TRBJ1-2; D possibly corresponds to TRBD1 (5 bases). V lost 4 bases to trimming and J lost 8 bases, with 20 bases between them. This CDR3 has 15 residues. The germline gives CDR1 SGHDN, CDR2 FVKESK. CDR3 protein: CASSPRQGDSGGYTF. CDR3 nucleotides: TGTGCCAGCAGCCCGCGCCAGGGAGATTCAGGAGGCTACACCTTC. Combining the CDR3 with reference TRBV14 and TRBJ1-2 gives the whole variable domain EAGVTQFPSHSVIEKGQTVTLRCDPISGHDNLYWYRRVMGKEIKFLLHFVKESKQDESGMPNNRFLAERTGGTYSTLKVQPAELEDSGVYFCASSPRQGDSGGYTFGSGTRLTVV.

J is TRBJ1-1 and V is TRBV11-2, with a weak D call TRBD1 (6 bases). Germline-derived CDR1 and CDR2 are SGHAT and FQNNGV. This CDR3 is built from 11 residues. Trimming stripped 3 bases from V and 8 bases from J, with 7 bases between. The CDR3 coding sequence is TGTGCCAGCAGCTTCGGACAGGAAGCTTTCTTT. This sequence encodes CASSFGQEAFF. Complete variable domain (other parts from reference TRBV11-2 and TRBJ1-1): EAGVAQSPRYKIIEKRQSVAFWCNPISGHATLYWYQQILGQGPKLLIQFQNNGVVDDSQLPKDRFSAERLKGVDSTLKIQPAKLEDSAVYLCASSFGQEAFFGQGTRLTVV.

The CDR3 DNA reads TGCGCCAGCCTTGATGGGACCAAACGTAGCACAGATACGCAGTATTTT. Translating it yields CASLDGTKRSTDTQYF. This chain joins TRBV10-2 and TRBJ2-3, with D tentatively TRBD1 or TRBD2 (5 bases each). CDR3 length: 16 residues. Germline V lookup: CDR1 WSHSY, CDR2 SAAADI. The germline V and J ends were trimmed by 8 bases and 0 bases, with 18 bases remaining between them.

The chain employs TRBV27 and TRBJ1-2, with unresolved D. The CDR3 loop spans 13 amino acids. Germline V gene lookup returns CDR1 MNHEY and CDR2 SMNVEV (reference sequence). Trimming took 8 bases from V and 0 from J, leaving 10 bases between them. Here the CDR3 reads CASGDGTNYGYTF. CDR3 nucleotides: TGTGCCAGCGGAGATGGGACTAACTATGGCTACACCTTC.

The chain is built from TRBV28 and TRBJ2-3; TRBD2 agrees at 13 bases. The CDR3 is 17 residues long. Trimming at V came to 5 bases and at J to 2 bases, leaving 7 bases not matched to a gene. Germline V gene lookup returns CDR1 MDHEN and CDR2 SYDVKM. The CDR3 DNA is TGTGCCAGCAGTCCCCAGGGACTAGCGGGACCCACAGATACGCAGTATTTT. Translating it yields CASSPQGLAGPTDTQYF.

This clone showed up just a few times. The gene calls are TRBV5-5 and TRBJ2-5, with a possible D match to TRBD2 (6 bases). The length of the CDR3 is 15 residues. Trimming shortened V by 4 bases and J by 9 bases, and 22 bases separated the two germline ends. Germline V gene sequence: CDR1 SGHKS, CDR2 YYEKEE (reference sequence). The CDR3 coding sequence is TGTGCCAGCAGCGTAACCGGGACCCCGAGGGAGGCCCAGTACTTC. Amino acid sequence: CASSVTGTPREAQYF.

V usage is TRBV29-1 and J usage is TRBJ2-7; D is perhaps TRBD2 (5 bases). CDR1 is SQVTM, CDR2 ANQGSEA, per germline. The CDR3 has 15 amino acids. Trimming took off 2 bases at V and 0 bases at J, with 14 bases between the two ends. Here the CDR3 DNA reads TGCAGCGTTGAAATGGGCGGGTCGGTCTCCTACGAGCAGTACTTC. Encoded protein: CSVEMGGSVSYEQYF.

The genes are TRBV5-1 and TRBJ2-3, with D perhaps matching TRBD1 (5 bases). This CDR3 region has 14 residues. CDR1 is SGHRS and CDR2 is YFSETQ in the germline V gene. V dropped 0 bases and J dropped 4 bases, with 9 bases sitting between them. The CDR3 region has the DNA TGCGCCAGCAGCTTGGGACAGTCGGCAGATACGCAGTATTTT. Residues: CASSLGQSADTQYF.

This sequence joins TRBV29-1 and TRBJ1-1; 9 positions match TRBD1. This CDR3 is 13 amino acids long. Germline V gene data show CDR1 as SQVTM and CDR2 as ANQGSEA. With V trimmed by 5 bases and J by 1 base, 2 bases remained unmatched. CDR3 coding DNA: TGCAGCGTTCAGGACAGGGGGAACACTGAAGCTTTCTTT. It encodes CSVQDRGNTEAFF.

V gene TRBV6-1 combines with J gene TRBJ2-2; 7 bases are a match to TRBD1. Germline V gives CDR1 MNHNS, CDR2 SASEGT. The CDR3 consists of 17 residues. Germline trimming cut 4 bases from V and 0 bases from J; bases unmatched to any gene: 8. The CDR3 DNA reads as TGTGCCAGCAGTGTATTCGAGGGGGCCACGAACACCGGGGAGCTGTTTTTT. Its translation: CASSVFEGATNTGELFF.

The count of this clone is one. The chain couples TRBV6-5 to TRBJ2-7; D might be TRBD2 (5 bases). V was pared by 3 bases and J by 3 bases, with 12 bases between. Germline V gene sequence: CDR1 MNHEY, CDR2 SVGAGI. The CDR3 spans 14 residues. For the CDR3, the DNA is TGTGCCAGCAGTTATGGCGCTAGCCGCTACGAGCAGTACTTC. Protein: CASSYGASRYEQYF.

The chain carries TRBV6-5 and TRBJ2-7; D is possibly TRBD1 (5 bases). Trimming shortened V by 0 bases and J by 2 bases, and 14 bases separated the two germline ends. CDR3 length: 16 amino acids. The germline CDR1 and CDR2 sequences are MNHEY and SVGAGI. The CDR3 reads CASSYSFIDSTYEQYF. CDR3 DNA sequence: TGTGCCAGCAGTTACTCCTTCATCGACAGCACCTACGAGCAGTACTTC.

The genes are TRBV2 and TRBJ2-3, with 7 bases fitting TRBD2. Germline lookup yields CDR1 SNHLY and CDR2 FYNNEI. This CDR3 comprises 15 residues. J lost 0 bases, V lost 8 bases, and 8 bases had no gene match. The chain's CDR3 is CASLRLAASTDTQYF. In DNA, the CDR3 is TGTGCCAGCTTGAGGCTAGCGGCTAGCACAGATACGCAGTATTTT.

The chain is built from TRBV5-1 and TRBJ2-1; D is perhaps TRBD2 (5 bases). The length of the CDR3 is 14 residues. Germline CDR1 and CDR2: SGHRS and YFSETQ. V dropped 3 bases and J dropped 7 bases, with 14 bases sitting between them. CDR3 amino acids: CASSSRTGQNEQFF. CDR3 nucleotide sequence: TGCGCCAGCAGCTCACGGACTGGGCAAAATGAGCAGTTCTTC. The variable domain in full, with the rest retrieved from reference TRBV5-1 and TRBJ2-1, is KAGVTQTPRYLIKTRGQQVTLSCSPISGHRSVSWYQQTPGQGLQFLFEYFSETQRNKGNFPGRFSGRQFSNSRSEMNVSTLELGDSALYLCASSSRTGQNEQFFGPGTRLTVL.

The V and J genes are TRBV10-3 and TRBJ1-1, with 8 bases matching TRBD1. The CDR3 is 14 residues long. The germline V gene encodes CDR1 ENHRY and CDR2 SYGVKD. V was clipped by 5 bases and J by 5 bases; unmatched bases: 7. The CDR3 nucleotides read TGTGCCATCAGTCCGGACAGGGATGGAACTGAAGCTTTCTTT. This sequence encodes CAISPDRDGTEAFF.

The chain combines TRBV11-2 with TRBJ1-4; D is unresolved. This CDR3 comprises 13 residues. Germline assignment: CDR1 SGHAT and CDR2 FQNNGV. V lost 1 base and J 4 bases, leaving 4 bases between the germline ends. Written as DNA, the CDR3 is TGTGCCAGCAGCTTAGTAGTTAATGAAAAACTGTTTTTT. Protein: CASSLVVNEKLFF.

This clone was seen only a few times. This chain connects TRBV6-4 to TRBJ1-1; TRBD1 matches at 10 bases. Germline loops: CDR1 MRHNA, CDR2 SNTAGT. J lost 1 base, V lost 6 bases, and 5 bases had no gene match. The CDR3 has 15 residues. The CDR3 loop reads CASRLWTGGNTEAFF. In DNA, the CDR3 is TGTGCCAGCAGGCTTTGGACAGGGGGGAACACTGAAGCTTTCTTT.

V and J are TRBV4-2 and TRBJ2-5; D not resolved. Germline V gene lookup returns CDR1 LGHNA and CDR2 YNFKEQ. The CDR3 is 15 residues long. V lost 0 bases and J lost 1, with 9 bases in between. The CDR3 spells CASSQDYGPQETQYF. Written as DNA, the CDR3 is TGTGCCAGCAGCCAAGATTACGGTCCCCAAGAGACCCAGTACTTC.

The chain combines TRBV2 with TRBJ1-1; the D is unclear. Per the germline V gene, CDR1 is SNHLY and CDR2 is FYNNEI. V lost 2 bases and J lost 8, with 9 bases in between. The CDR3 consists of 12 residues. DNA of the CDR3: TGTGCCAGCAGTGAATTCAGTTGGGAAGCTTTCTTT. Amino acid sequence: CASSEFSWEAFF.